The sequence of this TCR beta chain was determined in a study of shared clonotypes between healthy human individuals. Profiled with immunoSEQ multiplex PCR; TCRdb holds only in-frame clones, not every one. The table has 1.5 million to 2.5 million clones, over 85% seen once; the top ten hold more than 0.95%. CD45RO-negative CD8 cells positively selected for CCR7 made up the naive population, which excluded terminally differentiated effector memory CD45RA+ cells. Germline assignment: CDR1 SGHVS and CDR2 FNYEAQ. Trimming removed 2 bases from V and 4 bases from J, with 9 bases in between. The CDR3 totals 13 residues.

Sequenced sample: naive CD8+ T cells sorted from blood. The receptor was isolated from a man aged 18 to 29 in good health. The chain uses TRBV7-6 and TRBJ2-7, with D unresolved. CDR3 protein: CASSLSNRYEQYF. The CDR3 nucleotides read TGTGCCAGCAGCTTATCAAACCGGTACGAGCAGTACTTC. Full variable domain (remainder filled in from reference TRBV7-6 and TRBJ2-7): GAGVSQSPRYKVTKRGQDVALRCDPISGHVSLYWYRQALGQGPEFLTYFNYEAQQDKSGLPNDRFSAERPEGSISTLTIQRTEQRDSAMYRCASSLSNRYEQYFGPGTRLTVT.